A selection of T cell receptor beta chains follows, all from one sample in a study of cytomegalovirus exposure and HLA in healthy donors. Sequencing used immunoSEQ multiplex PCR; TCRdb keeps in-frame clones, though not all of them. The data show some 200,000 clones, about four fifths seen once. What was sequenced was PBMCs. Receptors originate from a girl between 10 and 17 years old in good health and CMV-seropositive. CDR3s include the opening cysteine and the closing phenylalanine or tryptophan. D genes are given only for firm matches. Where a row states a size, it is once, few, many or the class of an expanded clone; other rows omit it.

v_gene: TRBV2
abundance: -
d_gene: TRBD2
j_gene: TRBJ2-2
CDR3aa: CASSELAGGDVTGELFF

v_gene: TRBV4-1
abundance: -
d_gene: TRBD1
j_gene: TRBJ1-3
CDR3aa: CASSQEIGRGPGNTIYF

v_gene: TRBV7-2
abundance: -
d_gene: TRBD1
j_gene: TRBJ2-2
CDR3aa: CASSFQGAGELFF

v_gene: TRBV6-4
abundance: -
d_gene: TRBD2
j_gene: TRBJ2-2
CDR3aa: CASSGGATGELFF

v_gene: TRBV7-8
abundance: -
d_gene: TRBD1
j_gene: TRBJ1-4
CDR3aa: CASSSGTGDGKLFF

v_gene: TRBV6-5
abundance: -
d_gene: -
j_gene: TRBJ2-3
CDR3aa: CASRSLDTQYF

v_gene: TRBV5-4
abundance: -
d_gene: -
j_gene: TRBJ2-3
CDR3aa: CASSFPTGGTDTQYF

v_gene: TRBV7-2
abundance: -
d_gene: -
j_gene: TRBJ2-7
CDR3aa: CASSLTGTYEQYF

v_gene: TRBV7-7
abundance: -
d_gene: TRBD2
j_gene: TRBJ2-3
CDR3aa: CASSLGGAGGQPDTQYF

v_gene: TRBV27
abundance: few
d_gene: TRBD1
j_gene: TRBJ2-7
CDR3aa: CASRTGGTGEQYF

v_gene: TRBV6-5
abundance: -
d_gene: -
j_gene: TRBJ2-2
CDR3aa: CASRDTPGELFF

v_gene: TRBV19
abundance: -
d_gene: TRBD2
j_gene: TRBJ2-3
CDR3aa: CASSPLAGGPDTQYF

v_gene: TRBV2
abundance: -
d_gene: TRBD2
j_gene: TRBJ2-7
CDR3aa: CASSGEGGTPSYEQYF

v_gene: TRBV6-1
abundance: -
d_gene: -
j_gene: TRBJ1-5
CDR3aa: CASSEVPGYQPQHF

v_gene: TRBV6-1
abundance: -
d_gene: -
j_gene: TRBJ2-7
CDR3aa: CVSSERSGSDYYEQYF

v_gene: TRBV6-1
abundance: -
d_gene: -
j_gene: TRBJ1-5
CDR3aa: CASRAPTAGDQPQHF

v_gene: TRBV4-1
abundance: -
d_gene: -
j_gene: TRBJ1-4
CDR3aa: CASSQAGFGEKLFF

v_gene: TRBV9
abundance: few
d_gene: -
j_gene: TRBJ2-7
CDR3aa: CASSVSQGNYEQYF